Listed here are 17 T cell receptor beta chains from one sample, sequenced in a study of blood T cell repertoires in COVID-19. Method: immunoSEQ multiplex PCR; TCRdb's copy keeps in-frame clones and lacks some. The sample holds some 290,000 clones, about 90% seen once. Sequenced input: peripheral blood. The receptors shown here come from a woman aged 25-40 years with COVID-19, enrolled during active disease.

This clone was detected only once. The rearrangement uses TRBV10-2 and TRBJ1-6; D is unresolved. Germline V gene data show CDR1 as WSHSY and CDR2 as SAAADI. The CDR3 is made up of 15 amino acids. Trimming cost V 1 base and J 0 bases, with 4 bases left between them. CDR3 amino acids: CASSEFSSYNSPLHF. The CDR3 DNA is TGCGCCAGCAGTGAGTTTAGCTCCTATAATTCACCCCTCCACTTT.

The V and J genes are TRBV19 and TRBJ1-4; 8 bases align to TRBD1. The germline gives CDR1 LNHDA, CDR2 SQIVND (reference sequence). This CDR3 has 16 amino acids. After removal of 7 bases from V and 7 bases from J, the junction contained 14 bases not matched to a gene. DNA of the CDR3: TGTGCCAGTACCCGGAGGGACAGGATCTTCGTTGAAAAACTGTTTTTT. It translates to CASTRRDRIFVEKLFF.

The rearrangement joins TRBV28 to TRBJ2-5; a weak D match, TRBD1 (6 bases). Germline V gene lookup returns CDR1 MDHEN and CDR2 SYDVKM. This CDR3 spans 14 amino acids. Trimming left V 5 bases short and J 5 bases short, with 15 bases between. The CDR3 loop is CASSHTGNGETQYF. The CDR3, as DNA: TGTGCCAGCAGTCACACAGGGAATGGGGAGACCCAGTACTTC.

This clone is a singleton in its sample. The gene calls are TRBV6-6 and TRBJ2-5; 9 bases align to TRBD1. Germline CDR1 MNHNY, CDR2 SVGAGI (reference sequence). This CDR3 is 16 amino acids long. With V trimmed by 1 base and J by 0 bases, 3 bases remained unmatched. CDR3 bases: TGTGCCAGCAGTTACTGGGGGACAGGGTACCAAGAGACCCAGTACTTC. It translates to CASSYWGTGYQETQYF.

The chain links TRBV6-7 to TRBJ2-7; tentative D call: TRBD2 (6 bases). TRBV6-7 has ORF status, its function being uncertain. The length of the CDR3 is 14 residues. The V end was cut by 0 bases, the J end by 4 bases, with 10 bases between. The CDR3 DNA reads as TGTGCCAGCAGTTACTCTGGGACTGAATACGAGCAGTACTTC. This translates into CASSYSGTEYEQYF.

J is TRBJ1-2 and V is TRBV28; maybe TRBD1 (5 bases). V was pared by 3 bases and J by 8 bases, with 13 bases between. CDR3 length equals 13 residues. CDR1 and CDR2 (germline): MDHEN, SYDVKM. CDR3 sequence: CASSLGQDGGYTF. The DNA for the CDR3 is TGTGCCAGCAGTTTGGGGCAGGATGGCGGCTACACCTTC.

Concerning this clone: Distinct nucleotide sequences in the sample also encode this CDR3. This chain joins TRBV18 and TRBJ1-1, with D possibly TRBD1 on 5 matching bases. The CDR3 has 13 amino acids. V dropped 3 bases and J dropped 1 base, with 6 bases sitting between them. CDR1 is KGHSH and CDR2 is LQKENI in the germline V gene. In nucleotides, the CDR3 is TGTGCCAGCTCACCCCAGGGGAACACTGAAGCTTTCTTT. Translating gives CASSPQGNTEAFF.

This clone was picked up a small number of times. This sequence joins TRBV2 and TRBJ1-2; 9 nucleotides line up with TRBD1. Unmatched junction bases numbered 13, after V lost 3 bases and J lost 8 bases. The length of the CDR3 is 16 residues. CDR1 SNHLY and CDR2 FYNNEI come from the germline V gene. The CDR3 sequence is CASSDARGQGLGGYTF. The DNA for the CDR3 is TGTGCCAGCAGTGACGCTCGCGGACAGGGGTTAGGGGGCTACACCTTC.

The V and J genes are TRBV13 and TRBJ2-3; possible D gene TRBD2, 6 bases. CDR1 is PRHDT, CDR2 FYEKMQ, per germline (reference sequence). V was shortened by 1 base and J by 3 bases, with 17 bases between the two germline ends. The CDR3 loop spans 17 amino acids. The CDR3 here is CASSLERGRLITDTQYF. The CDR3 coding sequence is TGTGCCAGCAGCTTAGAACGAGGGAGGTTAATTACAGATACGCAGTATTTT.

The chain uses TRBV7-2 and TRBJ1-2; D possibly corresponds to TRBD1 (6 bases). Germline values: CDR1 SGHTA, CDR2 FQGNSA. Trimming removed 4 bases at V and 14 bases at J, with 17 bases between. This CDR3 comprises 12 residues. The CDR3 is CASSSTSPGQTF. In nucleotides, the CDR3 is TGTGCCAGCAGCTCTACATCCCCGGGACAAACCTTC. The full variable domain, in which reference TRBV7-2 and TRBJ1-2 provide the parts outside the CDR3, is GAGVSQSPSNKVTEKGKDVELRCDPISGHTALYWYRQSLGQGLEFLIYFQGNSAPDKSGLPSDRFSAERTGGSVSTLTIQRTQQEDSAVYLCASSSTSPGQTFGSGTRLTVV.

The rearrangement links TRBV6-2 or TRBV6-3 to TRBJ1-6; 8 bases agree with TRBD1. V shed 5 bases, J shed 10 bases, and the junction held 16 bases outside the gene matches. The CDR3 is 17 amino acids. Germline V gene data show CDR1 as MNHEY and CDR2 as SVGEGT. CDR3 DNA sequence: TGTGCCAGCAGTCCGGACTCAATAAGACAGGGGAGATCACCCCTCCACTTT. As protein: CASSPDSIRQGRSPLHF.

This clone turned up a few times. The chain combines TRBV27 with TRBJ1-2; 7 nucleotides line up with TRBD1. The CDR3 spans 13 residues. Unmatched junction bases numbered 3, after V lost 4 bases and J lost 4 bases. Germline V gives CDR1 MNHEY, CDR2 SMNVEV (reference sequence). CDR3 bases: TGTGCCAGCAGTTCCGGGACAGCCTATGGCTACACCTTC. It encodes CASSSGTAYGYTF.

CDR3 region: CASSPLGQGNTGELFF. For the CDR3, the DNA is TGTGCCAGCTCACCACTGGGACAGGGCAACACCGGGGAGCTGTTTTTT. This sequence joins TRBV18 and TRBJ2-2; 9 bases match TRBD1. CDR3 length: 16 amino acids. Germline V lookup: CDR1 KGHSH, CDR2 LQKENI. Trimming at V came to 1 base and at J to 2 bases, leaving 2 bases not matched to a gene.

The V call is TRBV4-2, the J call TRBJ1-5, with TRBD1 as a possible D gene (6 bases). V lost 0 bases to trimming and J lost 1 base, with 7 bases between them. Germline V gene data show CDR1 as LGHNA and CDR2 as YNFKEQ. The CDR3 contains 15 residues. This CDR3 reads CASSQEGASNQPQHF. The CDR3 DNA is TGTGCCAGCAGCCAAGAGGGGGCCAGCAATCAGCCCCAGCATTTT.

The J gene is TRBJ2-5, the V gene TRBV9, with 13 bases identical to TRBD2. After removal of 4 bases from V and 4 bases from J, the junction contained 7 bases not matched to a gene. This CDR3 region has 16 residues. Per germline, CDR1 SGDLS and CDR2 YYNGEE. As DNA, the CDR3 is TGTGCCAGCAGCCGGACTAGCGGGAGATCGGGAGAGACCCAGTACTTC. Protein: CASSRTSGRSGETQYF.

The chain couples TRBV30 to TRBJ1-1; possible D gene TRBD1, 6 bases. Germline CDR1 reads GTSNPN; CDR2 reads SVGIG (reference sequence). This CDR3 has 12 residues. Between the trimmed V and J ends, which lost 4 bases and 3 bases, there was a span of 9 bases. CDR3 DNA sequence: TGTGCCTGGAACAGGGTGCACACTGAAGCTTTCTTT. It translates to CAWNRVHTEAFF.

The CDR3 sequence: CASKKTGGGNEKLFF. The CDR3, as DNA: TGTGCCAGCAAAAAAACAGGGGGAGGAAATGAAAAACTGTTTTTT. The chain is built from TRBV6-5 and TRBJ1-4; TRBD1 aligns across 8 bases. Germline V gene sequence: CDR1 MNHEY, CDR2 SVGAGI. V lost 7 bases to trimming and J lost 5 bases; unmatched junction nucleotides: 9. CDR3 size: 15 residues.